Reported below is one TCR beta chain. The sample comes from a study of cytomegalovirus exposure and HLA in healthy donors. The protocol was immunoSEQ multiplex PCR, while the TCRdb copy is restricted to in-frame clones and leaves out a portion. The sample holds more than 150,000 clones; 88% are singletons and the top ten take 2.5% to 3.5%. This CDR3 comprises 15 residues. V gave up 1 base and J gave up 3 bases; unmatched junction bases: 2. CDR1 PRHDT and CDR2 FYEKMQ come from the germline V gene (reference sequence). Sequencing was carried out using PBMCs. V and J are TRBV13 and TRBJ2-2; 7 bases align to TRBD1. The sequence was collected from a young man in good health and CMV-seronegative. Here the CDR3 reads CASSLEQGYTGELFF. As DNA, the CDR3 is TGTGCCAGCAGCTTAGAACAGGGGTACACCGGGGAGCTGTTTTTT. Complete variable domain (other parts from reference TRBV13 and TRBJ2-2): AAGVIQSPRHLIKEKRETATLKCYPIPRHDTVYWYQQGPGQDPQFLISFYEKMQSDKGSIPDRFSAQQFSDYHSELNMSSLELGDSALYFCASSLEQGYTGELFFGEGSRLTVL.